At least ten counts were recorded for the clone carrying this TCR beta chain. Its matching antigen is unknown. Diagnoses rested on clinical symptoms, serum thyroxine and TRAb, thyroid ultrasound and orbital computed tomography. It was 8.5 to 10 ml of fresh peripheral blood that supplied the PBMCs. The data derive from a study of T cells in Graves' hyperthyroidism and ophthalmopathy. Background on the study: Peripheral blood sampling occurred at initial diagnosis, before any treatment.

Study-level results: Blood also contained most expanded thyroid clonotypes above 0.001.

The germline gives CDR1 SGHNT, CDR2 YENEEA. Between the trimmed V and J ends, which lost 5 bases and 1 base, there was a span of 12 bases. The CDR3 is made up of 14 amino acids. TCR beta CDR3 regions were amplified from RNA. HTBI primers drove first-round RT-PCR of the TCR CDR3. TCRdb fed the multiplex PCR reads into MiXCR, producing one record per CDR3 protein. The sample has about 600,000 distinct CDR3 sequences; about 14% are singletons. Source material: blood. The gene calls are TRBV11-3 and TRBJ2-7; weak D call: TRBD1 (6 bases). The sequence was collected from a woman aged 18-29 years with Graves' ophthalmopathy. CDR3 in DNA: TGTGCCAGCAGCCGTACCAGGGGTTCCTACGAGCAGTACTTC. Protein product: CASSRTRGSYEQYF.